This T cell receptor beta chain was captured in a study of blood T cell repertoires in COVID-19. About the study: Acute and convalescent COVID-19 specimens originated in the United States, Italy and Spain. T cells, B-cell-depleted T cells, or PBMCs supplied cDNA or gDNA.

Per the germline V gene, CDR1 is LNHDA and CDR2 is SQIVND (reference sequence). There are 15 residues in the CDR3. J was trimmed by 2 bases and V by 4 bases; bases with no gene match: 5. In the authors' workflow: Nucleated cell number was recorded as an estimate derived from reference gene primer amplification. Some clones are missing from TCRdb's copy, which holds only in-frame ones; the method was immunoSEQ multiplex PCR. That table furnishes V, J and clone size, whereas the DNA furnished D and trimming. There are 16,000 or so clones in the sample; roughly nine tenths occur only once, and approximately 10% lies in the top ten.

This sequence joins TRBV19 and TRBJ2-1; TRBD2 agrees at 7 bases. Sequencing was performed on peripheral blood. The receptor comes from a man older than 75 with acute or convalescent COVID-19. CDR3 amino acids: CASSKSGTTYNEQFF. CDR3 in DNA: TGTGCCAGTAGTAAAAGCGGGACCACCTACAATGAGCAGTTCTTC.